Below, one TCR beta chain is given with its context. Its antigen remains unknown. The sequenced material, unsorted PBMC DNA, was run on ten immunoSEQ deep assay plates. Original methodology: ImmunoSEQ sequences covered only the junction and lacked quality scores; filtering therefore differed. Profiling relied on immunoSEQ multiplex PCR, and the TCRdb table lists in-frame clones only, not all of them. That table supplies the V and J calls and clone size; D and trimming were determined from the DNA. The data hold about 490,000 clones, with 60% to 85% observed a single time. V was shortened by 4 bases and J by 0 bases, with 17 bases between the two germline ends. Germline V gene sequence: CDR1 SGHNT, CDR2 YYREEE (reference sequence). The CDR3 covers 17 residues. The sample is drawn from a study of shared clonotypes between healthy human individuals. Study information: Donor composition was two women and three men, aged 18 to 49.

Regarding the study as a whole: Genetic and exposure-history diversity was limited by the few donors.

The clonotype comes from a woman aged 40-49 years in good health. Some clones in this sample may be carry-over from other donors' samples. Sequencing used PBMCs. The rearrangement uses TRBV5-4 and TRBJ1-3; TRBD1 might be the D (6 bases). This CDR3 is CASSQRDKGYSGNTIYF. The CDR3 DNA follows: TGTGCCAGCAGCCAACGGGACAAGGGTTACTCTGGAAACACCATATATTTT.